This T cell receptor beta chain was sequenced during a study of cytomegalovirus exposure and HLA in healthy donors. The V gene end was trimmed by 1 base and the J gene end by 5 bases; junction bases not matched to a gene: 6. CDR1 is SGHRS, CDR2 YFSETQ, per germline. The CDR3 covers 16 residues. Primers for the PCR totalled 60 Vbeta and 13 Jbeta. Clones were read by immunoSEQ multiplex PCR, and TCRdb kept only the in-frame ones, dropping some. The sample shows over 85,000 clones, about 86% of them seen only once. The chain links TRBV5-1 to TRBJ2-5; 12 nucleotides align to TRBD2. The TCR originated in a man between 40 and 49 years old in good health and CMV-seronegative. Sequencing used PBMCs. CDR3 region: CASSLNTGTSGETQYF. CDR3 nucleotide sequence: TGCGCCAGCAGCTTGAATACCGGGACTAGCGGGGAGACCCAGTACTTC.